A single sample gave rise to the 9 T cell receptor beta chains below, sequenced in a study of blood T cell repertoires in COVID-19 (dated by TCRdb to about 2020). The library was prepared using the immunoSEQ multiplex PCR assay. Held by TCRdb, this immuneACCESS table contains in-frame sequences only and omits some clones. Under half of the omission traces to an unresolved V gene where checked; the cause of the rest is unknown. Recorded for this sample are over 200,000 clones; around 85% of them occurred a single time. 15% to 20% of the sample is taken by the ten largest. Sequences were obtained from PBMCs or T cells enriched from blood (not recorded which). Receptor source: a middle-aged man who had recovered from COVID-19.

V gene TRBV28 combines with J gene TRBJ1-4; TRBD1 might be the D (6 bases). Germline values: CDR1 MDHEN, CDR2 SYDVKM. The CDR3 runs to 14 residues. Trimming took 8 bases from V and 4 from J, leaving 14 bases between them. CDR3 bases: TGTGCCAGCTTATCGACAGGACTTAATGAAAAACTGTTTTTT. This gives the protein CASLSTGLNEKLFF.

The chain employs TRBV11-3 and TRBJ1-1; 8 bases map to TRBD1. With 4 bases clipped from V and 0 bases from J, the junction kept 1 base outside the gene matches. The CDR3 loop spans 14 amino acids. The germline V gene has CDR1 SGHNT and CDR2 YENEEA. This CDR3 reads CASSYRGVNTEAFF. CDR3 coding DNA: TGTGCCAGCAGCTACAGGGGGGTGAACACTGAAGCTTTCTTT.

This chain joins TRBV12-3 or TRBV12-4 and TRBJ1-1; D is unresolved. The length of the CDR3 is 12 residues. V lost 3 bases to trimming and J lost 5 bases, with 7 bases between them. CDR3 DNA sequence: TGTGCCAGCAGTTTTTCGGGGACTGAAGCTTTCTTT. The encoded protein is CASSFSGTEAFF.

The chain couples TRBV19 to TRBJ1-2, with 8 bases fitting TRBD1. V lost 9 bases to trimming and J lost 0 bases; unmatched junction nucleotides: 15. The CDR3 sequence is 17 residues long. Germline lookup yields CDR1 LNHDA and CDR2 SQIVND (reference sequence). The CDR3 bases are TGTGCCAGCGTTACGTCAGGGGGCTCCCTCTCTAACTATGGCTACACCTTC. The encoded protein is CASVTSGGSLSNYGYTF.

V and J are TRBV7-8 and TRBJ2-7, with 8 positions matching TRBD1. The CDR3 totals 15 residues. V shed 5 bases and J 3 bases; nucleotides not matched to a gene: 9. Germline assignment: CDR1 SGHVS and CDR2 FQNEAQ. The CDR3 here is CASSPFRDRFYEQYF. CDR3 DNA sequence: TGTGCCAGCAGCCCATTCCGGGACAGGTTCTACGAGCAGTACTTC.

This clone was observed a single time. The gene calls are TRBV7-6 and TRBJ2-7; a weak D match, TRBD1 (5 bases). The CDR3 runs 16 residues. Germline V gene sequence: CDR1 SGHVS, CDR2 FNYEAQ. Trimming shortened V by 4 bases and J by 2 bases, and 18 bases separated the two germline ends. The DNA of the CDR3 is TGTGCCAGCAGCTCTCGAAGACAGAGACCGGCCTACGAGCAGTACTTC. It translates to CASSSRRQRPAYEQYF.

The rearrangement joins TRBV20-1 to TRBJ1-6; D ambiguous. The V end lost 3 bases, the J end lost 6 bases, and 15 bases lay between the germline ends. CDR1 and CDR2 from the germline V gene are DFQATT and SNEGSKA (reference sequence). This CDR3 comprises 15 residues. In DNA form, the CDR3 reads TGCAGTGCTAGTATTCCGCCGGGATCTAATTCACCCCTCCACTTT. This sequence encodes CSASIPPGSNSPLHF.

The rearrangement joins TRBV5-4 to TRBJ2-4; 9 nucleotides align to TRBD2. The J segment lost 5 bases and the V segment lost 4 bases, leaving 19 bases of the junction unmatched. CDR1 SGHNT and CDR2 YYREEE come from the germline V gene (reference sequence). CDR3 size: 19 residues. The CDR3 reads CASSHPEGLATSLENIQYF. In nucleotides, the CDR3 is TGTGCCAGCAGCCACCCGGAAGGACTAGCGACGAGTTTGGAAAACATTCAGTACTTC.

The chain employs TRBV7-9 and TRBJ1-2; 8 bases fit TRBD1. The CDR3 sequence is 14 residues long. Per germline, CDR1 SEHNR and CDR2 FQNEAQ (reference sequence). V lost 0 bases to trimming and J lost 7 bases; unmatched junction nucleotides: 4. CDR3 loop: CASSLATGGVGYTF. CDR3 DNA sequence: TGTGCCAGCAGCTTAGCCACAGGGGGGGTTGGCTACACCTTC.